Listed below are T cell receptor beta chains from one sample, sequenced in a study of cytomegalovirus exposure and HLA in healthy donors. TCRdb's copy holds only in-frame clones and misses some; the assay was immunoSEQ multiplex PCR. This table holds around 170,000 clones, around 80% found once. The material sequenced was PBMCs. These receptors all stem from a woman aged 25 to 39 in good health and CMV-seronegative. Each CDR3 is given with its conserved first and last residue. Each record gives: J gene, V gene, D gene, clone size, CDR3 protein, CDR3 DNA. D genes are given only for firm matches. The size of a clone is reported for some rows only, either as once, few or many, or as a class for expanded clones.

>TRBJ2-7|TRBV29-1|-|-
CSVEGSRGGKPYEQYF
TGCAGCGTTGAAGGGTCCCGAGGGGGAAAACCCTACGAGCAGTACTTC
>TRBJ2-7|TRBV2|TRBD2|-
CASRHALAGGRYEQYF
TGTGCCAGCAGACACGCACTCGCGGGGGGGCGTTACGAGCAGTACTTC
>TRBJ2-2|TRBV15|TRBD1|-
CATSHGTGIPGELFF
TGTGCCACCAGTCACGGGACAGGGATCCCCGGGGAGCTGTTTTTT
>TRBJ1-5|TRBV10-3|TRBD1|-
CAISAGQGNQPQHF
TGTGCCATCAGTGCGGGACAGGGAAATCAGCCCCAGCATTTT
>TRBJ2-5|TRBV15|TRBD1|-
CATSRDGGQGETQYF
TGTGCCACCAGCAGAGATGGGGGACAGGGGGAGACCCAGTACTTC
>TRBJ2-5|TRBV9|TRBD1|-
CASSVSTGGLETQYF
TGTGCCAGCAGCGTTAGTACAGGGGGCTTAGAGACCCAGTACTTC
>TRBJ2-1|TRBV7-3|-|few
CASSFRLESNEQFF
TGTGCCAGCAGCTTCCGACTAGAATCCAATGAGCAGTTCTTC
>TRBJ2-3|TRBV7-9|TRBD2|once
CASSLGSGGARSPDTQYF
TGTGCCAGCAGCTTAGGTAGCGGGGGGGCTCGAAGTCCAGATACGCAGTATTTT
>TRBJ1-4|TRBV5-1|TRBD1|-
CASSLISTGVEKLFF
TGCGCCAGCAGCTTGATATCGACAGGGGTCGAAAAACTGTTTTTT
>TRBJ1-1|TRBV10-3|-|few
CAISDSDSLNTEAFF
TGTGCCATCAGTGATTCGGACAGCTTGAACACTGAAGCTTTCTTT
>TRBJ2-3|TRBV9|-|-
CASSVLRAGSDTQYF
TGTGCCAGCAGCGTACTACGAGCGGGCTCAGATACGCAGTATTTT
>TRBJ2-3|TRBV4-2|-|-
CASSQDRGSTDTQYF
TGTGCCAGCAGCCAAGACAGGGGATCCACAGATACGCAGTATTTT
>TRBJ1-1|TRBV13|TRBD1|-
CASSLGSAGGRRAFF
TGTGCCAGCAGCTTAGGGTCAGCAGGGGGTCGACGAGCTTTCTTT
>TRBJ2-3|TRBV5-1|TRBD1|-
CASSLGTGSYTDTQYF
TGCGCCAGCAGCTTGGGGACAGGGAGTTATACAGATACGCAGTATTTT
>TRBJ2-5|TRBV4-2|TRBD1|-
CASSQDSGGSQETQYF
TGTGCCAGCAGCCAAGACTCAGGGGGCAGTCAAGAGACCCAGTACTTC
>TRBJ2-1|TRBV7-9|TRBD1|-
CASNTGGTYNEQFF
TGTGCCAGCAACACAGGGGGCACCTACAATGAGCAGTTCTTC
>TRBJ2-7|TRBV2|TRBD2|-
CASSELAGLSYEQYF
TGTGCCAGCAGTGAACTAGCGGGGTTGTCCTACGAGCAGTACTTC
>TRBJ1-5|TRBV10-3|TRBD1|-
CAISGDRGQPQHF
TGTGCCATCAGTGGGGACAGGGGGCAGCCCCAGCATTTT
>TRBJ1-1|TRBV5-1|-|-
CASSLGTGTEAFF
TGCGCCAGCAGCTTGGGAACTGGCACTGAAGCTTTCTTT